These 26 T cell receptor beta chains were sequenced from one sample in a study of blood T cell repertoires in COVID-19 (dated by TCRdb to 2020 to 2022). The protocol used for the library was the immunoSEQ multiplex PCR assay. TCRdb limited this immuneACCESS table to in-frame rearrangements with V and J called. A share of clones is missing; checked studies link under half to unresolved V genes, and the rest is unexplained. The sample yields about 87,000 clones; roughly 84% were counted once. In total, the top ten clones hold roughly 3.2% of the sample. The sample consisted of peripheral blood. These TCRs come from a woman older than 75 with COVID-19, enrolled during active disease.

V usage is TRBV18 and J usage is TRBJ2-3; 7 bases fit TRBD1. Germline V CDR1 and CDR2: KGHSH, LQKENI. The CDR3 is 17 amino acids. The V and J ends lost 3 bases and 2 bases, in that order; junction bases with no gene match: 11. The CDR3 coding sequence is TGTGCCAGCTCACCGCTTAGGACAGGACCTATCACAGATACGCAGTATTTT. This gives the protein CASSPLRTGPITDTQYF.

This chain connects TRBV30 to TRBJ1-1, with a weak D call TRBD1 (6 bases). CDR1 GTSNPN and CDR2 SVGIG come from the germline V gene (reference sequence). V lost 4 bases and J 4 bases, leaving 16 bases between the germline ends. The length of the CDR3 is 14 residues. DNA of the CDR3: TGTGCCTGGACAGGGGTAGGGGATGGCACTGAAGCTTTCTTT. Amino acids: CAWTGVGDGTEAFF. Supplemented by reference TRBV30 and TRBJ1-1, the full variable domain reads SQTIHQWPATLVQPVGSPLSLECTVEGTSNPNLYWYRQAAGRGLQLLFYSVGIGQISSEVPQNLSASRPQDRQFILSSKKLLLSDSGFYLCAWTGVGDGTEAFFGQGTRLTVV.

The CDR3 coding sequence is TGTGCCAGCAGCTTGTGGGTAGGGAGAACTGAAGCTTTCTTT. It yields the protein CASSLWVGRTEAFF. The chain employs TRBV5-6 and TRBJ1-1; D not certain. CDR1 SGHDT and CDR2 YYEEEE come from the germline V gene. The CDR3 is 14 amino acids. V dropped 1 base and J dropped 5 bases, with 12 bases sitting between them.

V is TRBV10-3 and J is TRBJ2-3; D remains unclear. Germline V CDR1 and CDR2: ENHRY, SYGVKD. The V end lost 3 bases, the J end lost 4 bases, and 11 bases lay between the germline ends. This CDR3 is 14 amino acids long. Here the CDR3 DNA reads TGTGCCATCAGTGAACAGCTCGGCGCAGATACGCAGTATTTT. The encoded protein is CAISEQLGADTQYF.

The J gene is TRBJ2-1, the V gene TRBV6-6; 9 bases are shared with TRBD2. This CDR3 spans 13 amino acids. CDR1 and CDR2 (germline): MNHNY, SVGAGI (reference sequence). With 7 bases clipped from V and 7 bases from J, the junction kept 5 bases outside the gene matches. The CDR3 nucleotides read TGTGCCAGCAAAGCGGGAGGTGTAAATGAGCAGTTCTTC. Amino acid sequence: CASKAGGVNEQFF.

The chain recombines TRBV5-8 with TRBJ1-1; D call uncertain. There are 16 residues in the CDR3. Trimming stripped 2 bases from V and 5 bases from J, with 19 bases between. Germline CDR1 reads SGHTS; CDR2 reads YDEGEE. The CDR3 sequence is CASSLRSGSSDTEAFF. The CDR3 nucleotides read TGTGCCAGCAGCTTAAGATCCGGGAGCTCGGATACTGAAGCTTTCTTT.

The CDR3 sequence is CASVLRAGETDTQYF. DNA for the CDR3: TGTGCCAGCGTCCTTAGAGCGGGGGAGACAGATACGCAGTATTTT. This chain joins TRBV3-1 (or the pseudogene TRBV3-2) and TRBJ2-3, with TRBD2 identical over 8 bases. Per germline, CDR1 LGHDT and CDR2 YNNKEL (reference sequence). After removal of 8 bases from V and 3 bases from J, the junction contained 10 bases not matched to a gene. This CDR3 is 15 amino acids long.

The chain links TRBV14 to TRBJ1-2, with D unresolved. This CDR3 is built from 13 residues. Germline values: CDR1 SGHDN, CDR2 FVKESK. V lost 0 bases and J lost 3, with 5 bases in between. DNA of the CDR3: TGTGCCAGCAGCCAAGATCCCTACTATGGCTACACCTTC. This codes for CASSQDPYYGYTF.

The chain uses TRBV30 and TRBJ2-5; TRBD2 matches at 7 bases. The V gene end was trimmed by 0 bases and the J gene end by 5 bases; junction bases not matched to a gene: 6. CDR3 length: 14 amino acids. Germline values: CDR1 GTSNPN, CDR2 SVGIG (reference sequence). The chain's CDR3 is CAWSVRRGKETQYF. CDR3 coding DNA: TGTGCCTGGAGTGTTCGGCGGGGGAAGGAGACCCAGTACTTC.

The chain carries TRBV28 and TRBJ2-2; D call uncertain. CDR1 MDHEN and CDR2 SYDVKM come from the germline V gene. This CDR3 is 16 amino acids long. Deletions cut 3 bases from V and 1 base from J, with 12 bases between. CDR3 in amino acids: CASSFYAYLNTGELFF. The CDR3 nucleotides are TGTGCCAGCAGTTTCTACGCCTACTTGAACACCGGGGAGCTGTTTTTT.

The J gene is TRBJ2-5, the V gene TRBV9; 14 bases line up with TRBD2. The V gene's germline CDR1 is SGDLS and CDR2 YYNGEE. Trimming took 4 bases from V and 5 from J; bases not matched to a gene: 4. The CDR3 is 15 amino acids. The chain's CDR3 is CASSPRTSGGETQYF. The DNA of the CDR3 is TGTGCCAGCAGCCCGCGGACTAGCGGGGGGGAGACCCAGTACTTC.

The V gene is TRBV28, the J gene TRBJ2-7; D not certain. The length of the CDR3 is 9 residues. V shed 9 bases and J shed 9 bases, with 9 bases lying between them. From germline, CDR1 is MDHEN and CDR2 SYDVKM. The CDR3 DNA reads as TGTGCCAGTGGGTCGGGGCAGTACTTC. It is translated as CASGSGQYF.

V and J are TRBV7-8 and TRBJ2-1; 8 bases match TRBD2. Germline V gene lookup returns CDR1 SGHVS and CDR2 FQNEAQ. V shed 5 bases, J shed 10 bases, and the junction held 7 bases outside the gene matches. The CDR3 sequence is 13 residues long. In DNA form, the CDR3 reads TGTGCCAGCAGCATGGGACTAGACGAAGAGCAGTTCTTC. Translation gives CASSMGLDEEQFF.

The chain combines TRBV19 with TRBJ2-3, with D possibly being TRBD2 (6 bases). V lost 4 bases and J 0 bases, leaving 17 bases between the germline ends. The germline gives CDR1 LNHDA, CDR2 SQIVND (reference sequence). The CDR3 loop spans 17 amino acids. CDR3 sequence: CASSNLPLALSTDTQYF. The DNA of the CDR3 is TGTGCCAGTAGTAACCTCCCCCTAGCGCTTAGCACAGATACGCAGTATTTT.

The chain uses TRBV10-3 and TRBJ2-1; 14 nucleotides match TRBD2. The V gene's germline CDR1 is ENHRY and CDR2 SYGVKD. J lost 5 bases, V lost 3 bases, and 3 bases had no gene match. The CDR3 runs 16 residues. CDR3 residues: CAISEKGLAGDNEQFF. CDR3 in DNA: TGTGCCATCAGTGAAAAGGGACTAGCGGGAGACAATGAGCAGTTCTTC.

The chain has TRBV7-2 and TRBJ1-1, with TRBD1 identical over 7 bases. Germline CDR1 is SGHTA and CDR2 is FQGNSA. The CDR3 consists of 15 residues. The V gene end was trimmed by 7 bases and the J gene end by 2 bases; junction bases not matched to a gene: 10. CDR3 in amino acids: CASIQTGTANTEAFF. The CDR3 DNA sequence: TGTGCCAGCATCCAAACCGGGACAGCAAACACTGAAGCTTTCTTT.

The chain links TRBV4-3 to TRBJ2-1; a weak D match, TRBD2 (6 bases). Germline loops: CDR1 LGHNA, CDR2 YSLEER. The CDR3 spans 15 residues. V gave up 0 bases and J gave up 0 bases, with 6 bases separating them. CDR3 amino acids: CASSQDSGSYNEQFF. CDR3 DNA sequence: TGCGCCAGCAGCCAAGATAGCGGCTCCTACAATGAGCAGTTCTTC.

V gene TRBV6-1 combines with J gene TRBJ2-5, with 9 nucleotides matching TRBD2. The CDR3 contains 17 residues. With V trimmed by 0 bases and J by 1 base, 6 bases remained unmatched. CDR1 is MNHNS and CDR2 is SASEGT in the germline V gene. CDR3 sequence: CASSEARTSGFQETQYF. The DNA for the CDR3 is TGTGCCAGCAGTGAAGCGAGAACTAGCGGGTTCCAAGAGACCCAGTACTTC.

The chain couples TRBV18 to TRBJ2-3; 10 bases line up with TRBD2. The germline gives CDR1 KGHSH, CDR2 LQKENI. The CDR3 length is 15 residues. The ends lost 3 bases at V and 3 bases at J; junction bases unmatched: 3. CDR3 bases: TGTGCCAGCTCACCCCCTAGCGGGAGAACAGATACGCAGTATTTT. Amino acid sequence: CASSPPSGRTDTQYF.

The chain is built from TRBV2 and TRBJ2-1; the D is unclear. Trimming stripped 4 bases from V and 10 bases from J, with 11 bases between. CDR3 length: 12 amino acids. Germline loops: CDR1 SNHLY, CDR2 FYNNEI. CDR3 loop: CASSGGGNEQFF. In nucleotides, the CDR3 is TGTGCCAGCAGTGGCGGTGGAAACGAGCAGTTCTTC.

Only a few counts were recorded for this clone. The V and J genes are TRBV15 and TRBJ2-1, with TRBD1 as a possible D gene (6 bases). With 0 bases removed from V and 9 bases from J, the gap between germline ends came to 12 bases. Germline V gene lookup returns CDR1 LNHNV and CDR2 YYDKDF (reference sequence). There are 14 residues in the CDR3. DNA of the CDR3: TGTGCCACCAGCAGAGAAGCAGGGGCAAGTGAGCAGTTCTTC. It is translated as CATSREAGASEQFF.

J is TRBJ1-1 and V is TRBV29-1; tentatively, D is TRBD1 (5 bases). Germline CDR1 reads SQVTM; CDR2 reads ANQGSEA. V was clipped by 4 bases and J by 1 base, with 10 bases between them. The CDR3 contains 13 residues. This CDR3 is CSVGVRANTEAFF. The CDR3 coding sequence is TGCAGCGTTGGGGTCAGGGCGAACACTGAAGCTTTCTTT.

The chain carries TRBV29-1 and TRBJ2-7, with 7 bases lining up with TRBD1. The J segment lost 4 bases and the V segment lost 4 bases, leaving 7 bases of the junction unmatched. Germline-derived CDR1 and CDR2 are SQVTM and ANQGSEA. The CDR3 length is 13 residues. The CDR3 loop is CSVGRGRGYEQYF. CDR3 nucleotides: TGCAGCGTTGGTAGGGGGCGAGGTTACGAGCAGTACTTC.

The chain links TRBV18 to TRBJ2-5, with a possible D match to TRBD2 (6 bases). Germline V gene sequence: CDR1 KGHSH, CDR2 LQKENI. The V and J ends lost 2 bases and 5 bases respectively, with 9 bases between them. This CDR3 has 13 residues. The CDR3 nucleotides are TGTGCCAGCTCACCAAAAGGAGGGGAGACCCAGTACTTC. Encoded protein: CASSPKGGETQYF.

This clone has only one observation. This chain uses TRBV11-2 with TRBJ2-5; 12 bases fit TRBD2. Germline assignment: CDR1 SGHAT and CDR2 FQNNGV. V shed 5 bases, J shed 4 bases, and the junction held 5 bases outside the gene matches. This CDR3 spans 15 amino acids. CDR3 sequence (DNA): TGTGCCAGCAGCGCCCAGACTAGCGGGGGAGAGACCCAGTACTTC. Protein sequence: CASSAQTSGGETQYF.

The gene calls are TRBV5-1 and TRBJ1-1, with TRBD1 as a possible D gene (5 bases). The CDR3 runs to 14 residues. Trimming took 6 bases from V and 2 from J, leaving 14 bases between them. Germline assignment: CDR1 SGHRS and CDR2 YFSETQ. The CDR3 DNA reads as TGCGCCAGCAAGGTAGGGGCGGACAACACTGAAGCTTTCTTT. Translated, it gives CASKVGADNTEAFF. Combining the CDR3 with reference TRBV5-1 and TRBJ1-1 gives the whole variable domain KAGVTQTPRYLIKTRGQQVTLSCSPISGHRSVSWYQQTPGQGLQFLFEYFSETQRNKGNFPGRFSGRQFSNSRSEMNVSTLELGDSALYLCASKVGADNTEAFFGQGTRLTVV.